This record looks at one TCR beta chain sequence and its context. In the original workflow: Nucleated cell counts were estimated from reference gene primer amplification. Here immunoSEQ multiplex PCR was the method, and the copy in TCRdb shows in-frame clones only, minus some. Clonal size and the V and J genes are those of that table, whereas D and trimming came from the DNA. The sample includes some 150,000 clones, around 88% of them seen just once. The record originates from a study of blood T cell repertoires in COVID-19. The wider study: Some COVID-19 samples were acute and others convalescent; all came from the United States, Italy and Spain. Sample material is recorded as cDNA or gDNA derived from T cells, B-cell-depleted T cells, or PBMCs.

CDR3 size: 17 residues. Germline CDR1 is LGHNA and CDR2 is YSLEER. V was pared by 1 base and J by 2 bases, with 9 bases of the junction left unmatched. The chain recombines TRBV4-3 with TRBJ2-3, with 7 bases that match TRBD2. Sequencing input: peripheral blood. This TCR was recovered from a woman aged 60-75 years with acute or convalescent COVID-19. The CDR3 DNA is TGCGCCAGCAGCCAAGTATCCACTAGCGCTCACACAGATACGCAGTATTTT. It is translated as CASSQVSTSAHTDTQYF.